This T cell receptor (beta chain) was captured by sequencing in a study of identical twins. TCRdb called the 5' RACE reads again in MiXCR, with one record for every CDR3 protein. The sample gives roughly 500,000 distinct CDR3 sequences, less than 25% of which show up once; approximately 0.95% is in the top ten. The CDR3 is 15 residues long. The trim removed 5 bases at V and 3 bases at J, leaving 5 bases unmatched. Germline loops: CDR1 MNHNS, CDR2 SASEGT. These data are also associated with another study on T cells expressing NK-cell markers. From that paper: The eight sequenced donors comprised seven who were HCMV-seropositive and one who was seronegative.

This clonotype was sampled from a woman aged 18 to 35 in good health. This rearrangement joins TRBV6-1 to TRBJ1-5; 9 nucleotides align to TRBD1. Sequenced material: CD4+ T cells sorted from blood. CDR3 DNA: TGTGCCAGCAGTCTCGGGACAGGGCACAATCAGCCCCAGCATTTT. The encoded protein is CASSLGTGHNQPQHF.